A selection of T cell receptor beta chains follows, all from one sample in a study of T cell responses to AZD1222 COVID-19 vaccine. Method: immunoSEQ multiplex PCR; TCRdb's copy keeps in-frame clones and lacks some. Counted here are 150,000 to 200,000 clones, 90% to 95% occurring once; the ten biggest clones make up 0.95% to 1.3%. The sequences come from peripheral blood, collected 28 days after the second dose of the MenACWY control vaccine. Source of these receptors: an adult who received the MenACWY meningococcal vaccine as a control. The CDR3 runs from the conserved cysteine through the conserved F or W. The D gene is left open where the match is weak. Not all rows give a size; the values are once, few, many and, for expanded clones, a class.

D	J	V	size	CDR3	DNA
TRBD1	TRBJ2-2	TRBV6-5	NA	CASRRQGGNTGELFF	TGTGCCAGCAGACGACAGGGGGGGAACACCGGGGAGCTGTTTTTT
TRBD1	TRBJ1-1	TRBV5-1	NA	CASSRQGPNTEAFF	TGCGCCAGCAGTAGACAGGGACCGAACACTGAAGCTTTCTTT
NA	TRBJ1-3	TRBV7-9	NA	CASSLSSGNTIYF	TGTGCCAGCAGCCTGAGCTCTGGAAACACCATATATTTT
TRBD1	TRBJ1-2	TRBV3-1/TRBV3-2	NA	CASSYDRGGYTF	TGTGCCAGCAGCTACGACAGGGGCGGCTACACCTTC
NA	TRBJ2-2	TRBV18	NA	CASSPPGIGGELFF	TGTGCCAGCTCACCACCGGGGATTGGCGGGGAGCTGTTTTTT
NA	TRBJ1-2	TRBV6-1	NA	CASSENLDGWYGYTF	TGTGCCAGCAGTGAGAATTTGGACGGATGGTATGGCTACACCTTC
NA	TRBJ1-1	TRBV27	NA	CASSFGGNTEAFF	TGTGCCAGCAGTTTCGGGGGGAACACTGAAGCTTTCTTT
NA	TRBJ1-1	TRBV5-5	NA	CASNILLSGTEAFF	TGTGCCAGCAACATACTCCTCTCGGGGACTGAAGCTTTCTTT
TRBD1	TRBJ2-2	TRBV7-2	NA	CASSFRQGPGELFF	TGTGCCAGCAGCTTTCGACAGGGCCCCGGGGAGCTGTTTTTT
NA	TRBJ1-6	TRBV5-5	NA	CASSLEGGAYNSPLHF	TGTGCCAGCAGCTTGGAAGGAGGGGCGTATAATTCACCCCTCCACTTT
NA	TRBJ1-5	TRBV13	NA	CASSLHRSRVKNSNQPQHF	TGTGCCAGCAGCTTACACAGGTCGCGTGTTAAAAATAGCAATCAGCCCCAGCATTTT
NA	TRBJ2-6	TRBV5-8	NA	CASSLRQAGANVLTF	TGTGCCAGCAGCCTGCGTCAGGCCGGGGCCAACGTCCTGACTTTC
TRBD1	TRBJ2-7	TRBV5-5	NA	CASSVRQGTAYEQYF	TGTGCCAGCAGCGTACGACAGGGAACCGCTTACGAGCAGTACTTC
TRBD2	TRBJ2-3	TRBV5-5	NA	CASSLRRLAGGTDTQYF	TGTGCCAGCAGCTTGCGGCGGCTAGCGGGGGGCACAGATACGCAGTATTTT
NA	TRBJ1-5	TRBV6-2/TRBV6-3	NA	CASSPTGRNQPQHF	TGTGCCAGCAGTCCGACAGGACGCAATCAGCCCCAGCATTTT
TRBD2	TRBJ2-3	TRBV18	NA	CASSPQRGAPDTQYF	TGTGCCAGCTCACCTCAGCGGGGGGCCCCAGATACGCAGTATTTT
TRBD1	TRBJ1-5	TRBV7-6	NA	CASSSGQRSPQHF	TGTGCCAGCAGCTCGGGACAGCGCAGCCCCCAGCATTTT
TRBD2	TRBJ2-5	TRBV5-1	once	CASSFPGGETQYF	TGCGCCAGCAGCTTCCCGGGGGGAGAGACCCAGTACTTC
NA	TRBJ2-1	TRBV24-1	NA	CATSDAAGDYNEQFF	TGTGCCACCAGTGATGCGGCAGGCGACTACAATGAGCAGTTCTTC
TRBD1	TRBJ2-3	TRBV6-4	NA	CASGQGAGDTQYF	TGTGCCAGCGGACAGGGGGCGGGAGATACGCAGTATTTT
NA	TRBJ1-1	TRBV7-2	NA	CASSLLGARTEAFF	TGTGCCAGCAGCTTATTAGGGGCGAGGACTGAAGCTTTCTTT
TRBD1	TRBJ2-7	TRBV5-1	once	CASSLGGTGGNEQYF	TGCGCCAGCAGCTTGGGAGGGACAGGGGGCAACGAGCAGTACTTC
TRBD1	TRBJ2-1	TRBV29-1	few	CSARDSAIYNEQFF	TGCAGCGCCCGGGACAGCGCCATCTACAATGAGCAGTTCTTC
NA	TRBJ2-1	TRBV5-1	once	CASSLGMENNEQFF	TGCGCCAGCAGCTTGGGAATGGAGAACAATGAGCAGTTCTTC
NA	TRBJ2-7	TRBV6-1	NA	CASSDLGTPSYEQYF	TGTGCCAGCAGTGACCTTGGCACCCCCTCCTACGAGCAGTACTTC
NA	TRBJ1-3	TRBV3-1/TRBV3-2	NA	CASSYSGTDSGNTIYF	TGTGCCAGCAGCTACTCCGGGACGGACTCTGGAAACACCATATATTTT
NA	TRBJ1-2	TRBV5-1	once	CASSLLRRQGTTYGYTF	TGCGCCAGCAGCTTGCTTAGGAGGCAGGGGACCACCTATGGCTACACCTTC
NA	TRBJ1-4	TRBV5-1	NA	CASSSGTPDEKLFF	TGCGCCAGCAGCTCTGGGACCCCGGATGAAAAACTGTTTTTT
TRBD1	TRBJ1-3	TRBV5-8	NA	CASSLAGQGFNTIYF	TGTGCCAGCAGCTTGGCCGGACAGGGTTTCAACACCATATATTTT
NA	TRBJ1-2	TRBV7-9	NA	CASSLNPLAANYGYTF	TGTGCCAGCAGCTTAAATCCCTTGGCAGCTAACTATGGCTACACCTTC
NA	TRBJ1-2	TRBV7-5	once	CVRSPDRGYYGYTF	TGTGTCAGAAGCCCGGACAGGGGTTACTATGGCTACACCTTC
NA	TRBJ1-1	TRBV6-5	NA	CASIRVNTEAFF	TGTGCCAGCATAAGGGTGAACACTGAAGCTTTCTTT
NA	TRBJ1-1	TRBV5-1	NA	CASSLSETEAFF	TGCGCCAGCAGCTTGTCGGAAACTGAAGCTTTCTTT
NA	TRBJ1-3	TRBV7-8	once	CASSFSRRGFSPSGNTIYF	TGTGCCAGCAGCTTTAGTAGGAGGGGGTTTTCCCCTTCTGGAAACACCATATATTTT
NA	TRBJ2-1	TRBV27	NA	CASSSREYNGQFF	TGTGCCAGCAGTTCGAGGGAATACAATGGGCAGTTCTTC
NA	TRBJ1-1	TRBV6-5	NA	CASSLSLGQNTEAFF	TGTGCCAGCAGCCTATCCTTGGGACAGAACACTGAAGCTTTCTTT
NA	TRBJ1-1	TRBV5-1	NA	CASSLLSGVGSEAFF	TGCGCCAGCAGCTTGCTGTCTGGAGTTGGGTCTGAAGCTTTCTTT
NA	TRBJ1-5	TRBV6-2/TRBV6-3	NA	CASSYTQGSQPQHF	TGTGCCAGCAGTTACACCCAGGGGAGTCAGCCCCAGCATTTT
NA	TRBJ1-1	TRBV5-6	NA	CASSLAGRYTEAFF	TGTGCCAGCAGCTTGGCAGGAAGGTACACTGAAGCTTTCTTT
TRBD1	TRBJ1-2	TRBV6-4	NA	CASSATGVQGSNYGYTF	TGTGCCAGCAGTGCCACAGGGGTGCAGGGATCTAACTATGGCTACACCTTC
NA	TRBJ2-1	TRBV7-6	NA	CASSREWGSYNEQFF	TGTGCCAGCAGTCGCGAATGGGGCTCCTACAATGAGCAGTTCTTC
NA	TRBJ1-3	TRBV7-9	NA	CASSLGVSPYSGNTIYF	TGTGCCAGCAGCTTAGGAGTCAGCCCTTACTCTGGAAACACCATATATTTT
TRBD2	TRBJ2-1	TRBV6-5	NA	CASSQTSGGNVPVF	TGTGCCAGCAGTCAAACTAGCGGGGGCAATGTCCCGGTCTTC
TRBD2	TRBJ2-1	TRBV25-1	NA	CASSSLAGVDNEQFF	TGTGCCAGCAGTTCTCTAGCGGGGGTTGACAATGAGCAGTTCTTC
TRBD1	TRBJ2-1	TRBV7-9	NA	CASSPRTGQGYNEQFF	TGTGCCAGCAGCCCCCGCACAGGACAGGGCTACAATGAGCAGTTCTTC
TRBD2	TRBJ2-5	TRBV19	once	CASSTSGGMGETQYF	TGTGCCAGTAGTACCAGCGGGGGAATGGGAGAGACCCAGTACTTC
NA	TRBJ1-1	TRBV27	NA	CASRPPLGNTEAFF	TGTGCCAGCAGGCCGCCGTTGGGGAACACTGAAGCTTTCTTT
NA	TRBJ1-6	TRBV5-1	once	CASSLLGPYNSPLHF	TGCGCCAGCAGCCTCTTGGGACCCTATAATTCACCCCTCCACTTT
NA	TRBJ1-2	TRBV11-2	NA	CASSLTGTRTTGYTF	TGTGCCAGCAGCCTTACCGGGACCCGGACAACTGGCTACACCTTC
TRBD2	TRBJ2-1	TRBV29-1	once	CSVGAGGLSYNEQFF	TGCAGCGTTGGAGCGGGGGGGCTTTCCTACAATGAGCAGTTCTTC
TRBD1	TRBJ1-2	TRBV29-1	NA	CSGRQGDYGYTF	TGCAGCGGTCGTCAGGGGGACTATGGCTACACCTTC
NA	TRBJ1-1	TRBV27	NA	CASSKQTANTEAFF	TGTGCCAGCTCCAAGCAGACTGCGAACACTGAAGCTTTCTTT
TRBD1	TRBJ1-2	TRBV6-6	NA	CASRRQGVNYGYTF	TGTGCCAGCAGACGACAGGGGGTAAACTATGGCTACACCTTC
TRBD1	TRBJ2-7	TRBV19	NA	CASSMGDRGRGEQYF	TGTGCCAGTAGTATGGGAGACAGGGGGCGCGGCGAGCAGTACTTC
NA	TRBJ1-1	TRBV6-5	once	CASKWGLNTEAFF	TGTGCCAGCAAGTGGGGCCTTAACACTGAAGCTTTCTTT